This TCR beta chain was sequenced in a study of long-term antiretroviral therapy in people with HIV. At the level of the study: The study's earliest collections predate the 2015 immediate-ART recommendation by about a decade.

With survey level as its setting, the immunoSEQ assay was v3.0. TCRdb keeps only in-frame clones here, not all; method: immunoSEQ multiplex PCR. The profile shows some 28,000 clones, roughly 93% of them singletons. CDR1 and CDR2 (germline): SGHDT, YYEEEE. The CDR3 is 14 amino acids. V gave up 6 bases and J gave up 4 bases; unmatched junction bases: 6. Study-level results: Blood was collected between the mid-2000s and the late 2010s, possibly under older ART regimens. Once patients were on ART, diversity went higher but still fell short of transplant donor controls.

Points on this clone: Its specificity is unknown.

Specimen: unsorted PBMCs, collected 6.2 years after starting antiretroviral therapy. The sequence derives from a man in his forties or fifties with HIV. The chain has TRBV5-6 and TRBJ1-4, with 7 bases lining up with TRBD1. The CDR3, as DNA: TGTGCCAGCACCCGACAGGGAGATAATGAAAAACTGTTTTTT. Translation: CASTRQGDNEKLFF. Drawing the rest from reference TRBV5-6 and TRBJ1-4, the complete variable domain is DAGVTQSPTHLIKTRGQQVTLRCSPKSGHDTVSWYQQALGQGPQFIFQYYEEEERQRGNFPDRFSGHQFPNYSSELNVNALLLGDSALYLCASTRQGDNEKLFFGSGTQLSVL.